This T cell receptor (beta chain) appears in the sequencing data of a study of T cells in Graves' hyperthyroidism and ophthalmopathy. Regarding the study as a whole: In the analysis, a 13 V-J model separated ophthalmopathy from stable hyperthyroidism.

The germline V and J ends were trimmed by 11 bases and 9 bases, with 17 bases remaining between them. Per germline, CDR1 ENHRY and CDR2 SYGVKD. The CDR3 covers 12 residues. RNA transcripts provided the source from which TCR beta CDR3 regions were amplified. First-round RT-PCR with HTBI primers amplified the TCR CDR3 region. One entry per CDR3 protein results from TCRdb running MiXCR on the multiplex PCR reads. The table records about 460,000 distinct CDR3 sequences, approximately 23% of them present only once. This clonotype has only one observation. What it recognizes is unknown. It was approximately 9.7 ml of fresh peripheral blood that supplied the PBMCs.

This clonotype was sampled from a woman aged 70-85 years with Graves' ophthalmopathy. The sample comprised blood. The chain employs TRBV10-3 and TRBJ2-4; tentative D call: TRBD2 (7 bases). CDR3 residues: CAAGAGESIQYF. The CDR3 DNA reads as TGTGCCGCGGGGGCGGGAGAAAGCATTCAGTACTTC.